The 20 T cell receptor beta chains listed next were all sequenced from one sample in a study of cytomegalovirus exposure and HLA in healthy donors. The PCR contained 60 Vbeta and 13 Jbeta primers. The method was immunoSEQ multiplex PCR; TCRdb's version includes in-frame clones alone and lacks a portion of them. Seen here are 90,000 to 130,000 clones, roughly 74% observed once, and the top ten hold 0.85% to 0.9%. The specimen was PBMCs. The receptors originated from a woman between 25 and 40 years old in good health and CMV-seronegative.

The J gene is TRBJ2-7, the V gene TRBV6-5, with D possibly matching TRBD2 (5 bases). The germline gives CDR1 MNHEY, CDR2 SVGAGI. The length of the CDR3 is 16 residues. V lost 0 bases to trimming and J lost 2 bases, with 14 bases between them. For the CDR3, the DNA is TGTGCCAGCAGTTACTCGAGGAGGATGGTTGCCTACGAGCAGTACTTC. Translated: CASSYSRRMVAYEQYF.

With regard to this clone: At one of its ends the junction is not consistent with the germline gene, which may arise from a read error. This chain connects TRBV7-9 to TRBJ1-4; the D gene is possibly TRBD1 (5 bases). The CDR3 consists of 11 residues. Germline CDR1 SEHNR, CDR2 FQNEAQ (reference sequence). The chain's CDR3 is CASTQGEELFF. The CDR3 bases are TGTGCCAGCACCCAGGGTGAAGAACTGTTTTTT.

This chain uses TRBV30 with TRBJ1-4; no clear D gene. The CDR3 spans 15 residues. The ends were cut back, 0 bases at V and 6 bases at J, with 14 bases in the middle. Germline CDR1 reads GTSNPN; CDR2 reads SVGIG (reference sequence). This CDR3 is CAWSVTGFIHEKLFF. CDR3 in DNA: TGTGCCTGGAGTGTTACCGGGTTCATACATGAAAAACTGTTTTTT.

This sequence joins TRBV19 and TRBJ2-7; 10 positions match TRBD1. V lost 9 bases and J lost 4; bases outside the gene matches: 12. CDR1 LNHDA and CDR2 SQIVND come from the germline V gene (reference sequence). The CDR3 length is 15 residues. CDR3 protein: CASSPVRTGGYEQYF. The CDR3 DNA sequence: TGTGCCAGCTCACCCGTCCGGACAGGGGGATACGAGCAGTACTTC.

The chain carries TRBV10-3 and TRBJ2-2; D may be TRBD2 (6 bases). In germline, CDR1 is ENHRY, CDR2 SYGVKD. Trimming took off 2 bases at V and 2 bases at J, with 9 bases between the two ends. This CDR3 is built from 15 residues. The chain's CDR3 is CAISELGLNTGELFF. The CDR3 bases are TGTGCCATCAGTGAGCTGGGACTCAACACCGGGGAGCTGTTTTTT.

Of note for this clone: A junction boundary mismatches the germline segment, possibly from a read error. This chain links TRBV7-9 with TRBJ2-5, with TRBD2 matching 11 bases. There are 15 residues in the CDR3. Germline CDR1 reads SEHNR; CDR2 reads FQNEAQ (reference sequence). This CDR3 reads CSSRSGTSGQETQYF. In DNA form, the CDR3 reads TGTTCCAGCAGGTCCGGGACTAGCGGACAAGAGACCCAGTACTTC.

The V and J genes are TRBV30 and TRBJ2-3; 8 positions agree with TRBD2. Germline CDR1 reads GTSNPN; CDR2 reads SVGIG (reference sequence). V was pared by 4 bases and J by 2 bases, with 8 bases of the junction left unmatched. The CDR3 length is 15 residues. CDR3 in DNA: TGTGCCTGGACCCAACTAGCGGCTAACACAGATACGCAGTATTTT. Encoded protein: CAWTQLAANTDTQYF.

This chain joins TRBV28 and TRBJ1-1; D possibly corresponds to TRBD1 (5 bases). The ends were cut back, 5 bases at V and 2 bases at J, with 12 bases in the middle. The CDR3 is 14 residues long. Per the germline V gene, CDR1 is MDHEN and CDR2 is SYDVKM. The CDR3 coding sequence is TGTGCCAGCAGTCCCCATCAGGGAAACACTGAAGCTTTCTTT. This sequence encodes CASSPHQGNTEAFF. Looking up the rest from reference TRBV28 and TRBJ1-1 gives the full variable domain: DVKVTQSSRYLVKRTGEKVFLECVQDMDHENMFWYRQDPGLGLRLIYFSYDVKMKEKGDIPEGYSVSREKKERFSLILESASTNQTSMYLCASSPHQGNTEAFFGQGTRLTVV.

The table lists this clone with a few counts. Within the sample, other DNA sequences also encode this same CDR3. This chain links TRBV15 with TRBJ1-4; D is perhaps TRBD1 (5 bases). From germline, CDR1 is LNHNV and CDR2 YYDKDF (reference sequence). V gave up 1 base and J gave up 4 bases, with 7 bases separating them. The CDR3 has 14 residues. The CDR3 reads CATSRGQGNEKLFF. The CDR3 DNA is TGTGCCACCAGCAGAGGGCAGGGTAATGAAAAACTGTTTTTT.

DNA for the CDR3: TGTGCCAGCAGGCATCCCGATAATGTGCAACTAGCCAAAAACATTCAGTACTTC. It yields the protein CASRHPDNVQLAKNIQYF. The chain links TRBV27 to TRBJ2-4; D is unresolved. V gave up 6 bases and J gave up 0 bases, with 21 bases separating them. CDR3 length equals 18 residues. Germline values: CDR1 MNHEY, CDR2 SMNVEV (reference sequence).

The chain links TRBV5-6 to TRBJ2-2; tentatively, D is TRBD2 (6 bases). The germline V and J ends were trimmed by 1 base and 1 base, with 11 bases remaining between them. The germline V gene encodes CDR1 SGHDT and CDR2 YYEEEE. The CDR3 contains 16 residues. DNA for the CDR3: TGTGCCAGCAGCTTGTGGAGGGGCTGGAACACCGGGGAGCTGTTTTTT. Its translation is CASSLWRGWNTGELFF.

This chain connects TRBV5-6 to TRBJ2-3, with a weak D call TRBD2 (6 bases). The CDR3 covers 15 residues. Trimming shortened V by 4 bases and J by 4 bases, and 16 bases separated the two germline ends. CDR1 is SGHDT, CDR2 YYEEEE, per germline. For the CDR3, the DNA is TGTGCCAGCAGCCCCTACCGACTAGACTCAGATACGCAGTATTTT. Encoded protein: CASSPYRLDSDTQYF.

The chain is built from TRBV7-8 and TRBJ1-5; 11 nucleotides agree with TRBD1. The CDR3 runs 19 residues. The V gene's germline CDR1 is SGHVS and CDR2 FQNEAQ. V shed 1 base, J shed 1 base, and the junction held 9 bases outside the gene matches. CDR3 bases: TGTGCCAGCAGCTTAGGCCCGGGACAGGGGGTGTCCAGCAATCAGCCCCAGCATTTT. It yields the protein CASSLGPGQGVSSNQPQHF.

The chain couples TRBV5-6 to TRBJ2-2; 9 bases match TRBD2. The length of the CDR3 is 19 residues. V shed 1 base, J shed 2 bases, and the junction held 12 bases outside the gene matches. CDR1 and CDR2 from the germline V gene are SGHDT and YYEEEE. DNA of the CDR3: TGTGCCAGCAGCTTGATGACTAGCGGCCAATCAGCAAACACCGGGGAGCTGTTTTTT. Translated: CASSLMTSGQSANTGELFF.

This clone has just a few counts. The genes are TRBV27 and TRBJ2-7; D call uncertain. The CDR3 is made up of 16 amino acids. V lost 4 bases, J lost 2 bases, and 18 bases lay in between. Germline assignment: CDR1 MNHEY and CDR2 SMNVEV (reference sequence). CDR3 sequence: CASSSFDSLVTYEQYF. DNA of the CDR3: TGTGCCAGCAGTTCCTTCGACTCTTTAGTCACCTACGAGCAGTACTTC.

J is TRBJ1-2 and V is TRBV7-2, with D possibly being TRBD1 (5 bases). This CDR3 spans 15 amino acids. With 3 bases removed from V and 4 bases from J, the gap between germline ends came to 15 bases. Germline V gene data show CDR1 as SGHTA and CDR2 as FQGNSA. Here the CDR3 reads CASSFADTGVYGYTF. In nucleotides, the CDR3 is TGTGCCAGCAGCTTCGCCGACACAGGTGTCTATGGCTACACCTTC. Full variable domain (rest looked up from reference TRBV7-2 and TRBJ1-2): GAGVSQSPSNKVTEKGKDVELRCDPISGHTALYWYRQSLGQGLEFLIYFQGNSAPDKSGLPSDRFSAERTGGSVSTLTIQRTQQEDSAVYLCASSFADTGVYGYTFGSGTRLTVV.

The chain uses TRBV7-6 and TRBJ2-6; D is unclear. This CDR3 comprises 14 residues. Trimming removed 4 bases at V and 2 bases at J, with 6 bases between. Germline CDR1 SGHVS, CDR2 FNYEAQ. The chain's CDR3 is CASSSNPGANVLTF. In DNA, the CDR3 is TGTGCCAGCAGCTCCAATCCTGGGGCCAACGTCCTGACTTTC.

The rearrangement links TRBV19 to TRBJ1-5; TRBD1 is a possible D gene (6 bases). The CDR3 loop spans 14 amino acids. Germline V gene sequence: CDR1 LNHDA, CDR2 SQIVND (reference sequence). V was clipped by 4 bases and J by 4 bases, with 11 bases between them. Written as DNA, the CDR3 is TGTGCCAGTAGTAACATACAGGGAAATCAGCCCCAGCATTTT. Protein product: CASSNIQGNQPQHF.

This chain links TRBV5-1 with TRBJ1-4; D is unclear. The CDR3 sequence is 16 residues long. Per the germline V gene, CDR1 is SGHRS and CDR2 is YFSETQ. V lost 4 bases, J lost 2 bases, and 15 bases lay in between. The CDR3 region has the DNA TGCGCCAGCAGCACCGGGAGCACAGTGACTAATGAAAAACTGTTTTTT. Translation gives CASSTGSTVTNEKLFF.

The sample holds a few counts of this clone. This chain joins TRBV2 and TRBJ1-2; perhaps TRBD1 as D (5 bases). Deletions cut 3 bases from V and 3 bases from J, with 14 bases between. The germline gives CDR1 SNHLY, CDR2 FYNNEI. The CDR3 is 15 residues long. This chain's CDR3 is CASSDGASPYYGYTF. The CDR3 bases are TGTGCCAGCAGTGATGGGGCTAGTCCCTACTATGGCTACACCTTC.